The rows below give T cell receptor beta chains drawn from one sample of a study of blood T cell repertoires in COVID-19. TCRdb's table, derived via immunoSEQ multiplex PCR, lists solely in-frame clones and lacks some. The sample lists about 80,000 clones, 82% seen once, with under 35% in the top ten. Sample: peripheral blood. The receptor set was obtained from a human donor in a cohort sampled during active COVID-19. Both conserved end residues are part of each CDR3. A D gene is named only where the DNA matches it firmly. Clone size is stated in some rows and not others, as once, few, many or a class when expanded.

NA	12	TRBV5-1	TRBJ1-1	TRBD1	TGCGCCAGCAGCATAGGACAGGCTGAAGCTTTCTTT	CASSIGQAEAFF
NA	13	TRBV14	TRBJ2-7	NA	TGTGCCAGCAGCCAAGATACAGGGAACGAGCAGTACTTC	CASSQDTGNEQYF
NA	14	TRBV7-2	TRBJ2-7	NA	TGTGCCAGCAGCTTAGATCCAGGGGACTACGAGCAGTACTTC	CASSLDPGDYEQYF
few	14	TRBV2	TRBJ1-1	TRBD1	TGTGCCAGCACCGTCGACAGGGCACACACTGAAGCTTTCTTT	CASTVDRAHTEAFF
NA	14	TRBV7-9	TRBJ1-2	NA	TGTGCCAGCAGCTTAGACTGGCCGGGCTATGGCTACACCTTC	CASSLDWPGYGYTF
NA	15	TRBV5-1	TRBJ1-2	NA	TGCGCCAGCAGCCTCAGCGGACAGATATACTATGGCTACACCTTC	CASSLSGQIYYGYTF
NA	16	TRBV5-5	TRBJ1-1	TRBD1	TGTGCCAGCAGCTCCCCGGGACAGGGGGACAACACTGAAGCTTTCTTT	CASSSPGQGDNTEAFF
NA	15	TRBV15	TRBJ1-4	NA	TGTGCCACCAATCCGAACGGGGTCGCCGGTGAAAAACTGTTTTTT	CATNPNGVAGEKLFF
few	14	TRBV18	TRBJ1-2	NA	TGTGCCAGCTCACCACTAAGCCTGAACTATGGCTACACCTTC	CASSPLSLNYGYTF
NA	14	TRBV9	TRBJ2-7	TRBD1	TGTGCCAGCAGCGTCCAGGGACAGTCCTACGAGCAGTACTTC	CASSVQGQSYEQYF
few	13	TRBV7-9	TRBJ1-2	NA	TGTGCCAGCAGCTTAAATCAGGGCTATGGCTACACCTTC	CASSLNQGYGYTF
few	16	TRBV11-1	TRBJ2-3	NA	TGTGCCAGCAGCCCCCGACTAGGATCGGCTACAGATACGCAGTATTTT	CASSPRLGSATDTQYF
NA	19	TRBV2	TRBJ2-3	TRBD2	TGTGCCAGCGCCTACACACCTCGCCAGGGCGGGAGAAGCACAGATACGCAGTATTTT	CASAYTPRQGGRSTDTQYF
once	15	TRBV5-1	TRBJ2-7	TRBD1	TGCGCCAGCAGCTTTTCCGGGACAGGGGACTACGAGCAGTACTTC	CASSFSGTGDYEQYF
NA	13	TRBV9	TRBJ2-5	NA	TGTGCCAGCAGCGTCCAGGGACAAGAGACCCAGTACTTC	CASSVQGQETQYF
NA	16	TRBV28	TRBJ1-2	NA	TGTGCCAGCAGTCTCCCCCGGCAGGGCTGGGTCTATGGCTACACCTTC	CASSLPRQGWVYGYTF
NA	17	TRBV7-9	TRBJ2-5	NA	TGTGCCAGCAGCGATAGGGCCCTCGGGCAGCCCGGGGGGACCCAGTACTTC	CASSDRALGQPGGTQYF
NA	14	TRBV7-9	TRBJ1-1	NA	TGTGCCAGCAGCTTCCCCGGGGGAAACACTGAAGCTTTCTTT	CASSFPGGNTEAFF
NA	14	TRBV19	TRBJ1-6	NA	TGTGCCAGTAGTAGTCCCGGGTATAATTCACCCCTCCACTTT	CASSSPGYNSPLHF
NA	15	TRBV25-1	TRBJ1-4	TRBD1	TGTGCCAGCAGTGCTTCGACAGGGGGCAGTGAAAAACTGTTTTTT	CASSASTGGSEKLFF
NA	15	TRBV7-2	TRBJ2-3	TRBD1	TGTGCCAGCAGCTTAGGGACAGGGCCCAAGGATACGCAGTATTTT	CASSLGTGPKDTQYF
NA	17	TRBV19	TRBJ1-2	TRBD1	TGTGCCAGTACCCTAAGGCCCCGACTCCAGGGGGGCCATGGCTACACCTTC	CASTLRPRLQGGHGYTF
NA	15	TRBV7-3	TRBJ2-1	TRBD2	TGTGCCAGCAGCTTAGGAACTAGCGGGGTCAATGAGCAGTTCTTC	CASSLGTSGVNEQFF
NA	17	TRBV4-2	TRBJ2-2	TRBD1	TGTGCCAGCAGCCAAGTATACGGACAGGGTAGCACCGGGGAGCTGTTTTTT	CASSQVYGQGSTGELFF
few	15	TRBV11-1	TRBJ2-7	TRBD1	TGTGCCAGCAGCTTAGCGACAGGGGGCCTTTACGAGCAGTACTTC	CASSLATGGLYEQYF
NA	14	TRBV5-4	TRBJ2-3	NA	TGTGCCAGCAGCTCCTGGGGGCCCACAGATACGCAGTATTTT	CASSSWGPTDTQYF
few	15	TRBV6-1	TRBJ2-7	NA	TGTGCCAGCAGTGAAACTCATGACAGCTCCTACGAGCAGTACTTC	CASSETHDSSYEQYF
NA	13	TRBV5-5	TRBJ2-1	TRBD1	TGTGCCAGCAGCTTGGGGGATGGGACAGGGGCCTTCTTC	CASSLGDGTGAFF
NA	14	TRBV7-8	TRBJ1-3	NA	TGTGCCAGCAGCTTAGCGGTCGCCTTGACCGGGAGTCATTTT	CASSLAVALTGSHF
NA	16	TRBV7-8	TRBJ2-1	NA	TGTGCCAGCAGGAGACCGGGACAACCGTCCTACAATGAGCAGTTCTTC	CASRRPGQPSYNEQFF
NA	16	TRBV6-5	TRBJ1-3	NA	TGTGCCAGCAGTTACTCCGGGGTTTCTTCGGGAAACACCATATATTTT	CASSYSGVSSGNTIYF
once	13	TRBV2	TRBJ1-1	NA	TGTGCCAGCAGTGAAATCGTAGGGGGTGAAGCTTTCTTT	CASSEIVGGEAFF
once	15	TRBV2	TRBJ1-2	NA	TGTGCCAGCAGTTGGGTAAGGGGCCCTTTGGGGGGCTACACCTTC	CASSWVRGPLGGYTF
once	16	TRBV28	TRBJ1-2	TRBD1	TGTGCCAGCAGTTCCAAACTGACAGGGTTTCACTATGGCTACACCTTC	CASSSKLTGFHYGYTF
NA	16	TRBV5-6	TRBJ2-3	TRBD2	TGTGCCAGCAGCTTGGCTAGCGGGCTGAATACAGATACGCAGTATTTT	CASSLASGLNTDTQYF
many	15	TRBV15	TRBJ1-4	NA	TGTGCCACCAGCAGGGGGCCTTCAACTAATGAAAAACTGTTTTTT	CATSRGPSTNEKLFF
NA	15	TRBV5-5	TRBJ2-1	TRBD2	TGTGCCAGCAGCGGGGGACTAGCGGATTACAATGAGCAGTTCTTC	CASSGGLADYNEQFF
NA	14	TRBV5-1	TRBJ2-1	TRBD1	TGCGCCAGCAGCTTTACAGGGGTCTTGAATGAGCAGTTCTTC	CASSFTGVLNEQFF